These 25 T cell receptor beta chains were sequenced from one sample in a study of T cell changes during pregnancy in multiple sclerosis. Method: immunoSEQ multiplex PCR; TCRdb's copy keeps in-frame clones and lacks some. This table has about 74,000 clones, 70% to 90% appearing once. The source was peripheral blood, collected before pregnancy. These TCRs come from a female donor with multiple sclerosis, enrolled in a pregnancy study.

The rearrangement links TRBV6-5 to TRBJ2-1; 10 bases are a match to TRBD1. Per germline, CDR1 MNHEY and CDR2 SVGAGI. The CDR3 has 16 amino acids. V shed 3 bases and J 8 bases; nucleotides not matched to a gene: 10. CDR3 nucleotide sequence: TGTGCCAGCAGTTATTCGGGGACAGGGGATCCGTATGAGCAGTTCTTC. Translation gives CASSYSGTGDPYEQFF.

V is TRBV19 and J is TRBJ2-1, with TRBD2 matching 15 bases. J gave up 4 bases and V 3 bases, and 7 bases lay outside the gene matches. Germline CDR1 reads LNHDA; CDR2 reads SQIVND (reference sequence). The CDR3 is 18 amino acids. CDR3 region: CASSIGGLAGGGYNEQFF. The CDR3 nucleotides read TGTGCCAGTAGTATTGGAGGACTAGCGGGAGGGGGGTACAATGAGCAGTTCTTC.

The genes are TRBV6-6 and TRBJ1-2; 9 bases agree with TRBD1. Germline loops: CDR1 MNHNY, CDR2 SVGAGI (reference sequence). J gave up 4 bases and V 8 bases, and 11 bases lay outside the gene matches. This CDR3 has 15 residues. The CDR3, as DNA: TGTGCCAGCCTAACAGGGGGCGCTGGTGGCTATGGCTACACCTTC. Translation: CASLTGGAGGYGYTF.

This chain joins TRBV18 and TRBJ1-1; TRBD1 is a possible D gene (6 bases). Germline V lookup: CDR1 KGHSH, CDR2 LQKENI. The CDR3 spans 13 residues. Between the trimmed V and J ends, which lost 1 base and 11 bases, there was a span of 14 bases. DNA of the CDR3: TGTGCCAGCTCACCACATCCACAGGGTGAGGCTTTCTTT. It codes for CASSPHPQGEAFF.

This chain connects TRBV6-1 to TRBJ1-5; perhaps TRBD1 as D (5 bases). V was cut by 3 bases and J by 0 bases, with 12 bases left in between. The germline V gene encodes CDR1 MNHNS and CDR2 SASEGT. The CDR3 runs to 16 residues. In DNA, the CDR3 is TGTGCCAGCAGTGATATGTACAGGTTTAGCAATCAGCCCCAGCATTTT. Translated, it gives CASSDMYRFSNQPQHF.

CDR3 DNA: TGTGCCAGCAGCTTGTTCTCCGAGCAGTACTTC. It codes for CASSLFSEQYF. The chain couples TRBV5-6 to TRBJ2-7; D is undetermined. The CDR3 has 11 residues. V was cut by 1 base and J by 6 bases, with 5 bases left in between. Germline V lookup: CDR1 SGHDT, CDR2 YYEEEE.

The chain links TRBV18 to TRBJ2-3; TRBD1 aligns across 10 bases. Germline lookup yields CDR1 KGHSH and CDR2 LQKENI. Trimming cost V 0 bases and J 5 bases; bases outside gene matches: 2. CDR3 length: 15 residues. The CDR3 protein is CASSPPTGGLDTQYF. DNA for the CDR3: TGTGCCAGCTCACCACCGACAGGGGGCTTAGATACGCAGTATTTT.

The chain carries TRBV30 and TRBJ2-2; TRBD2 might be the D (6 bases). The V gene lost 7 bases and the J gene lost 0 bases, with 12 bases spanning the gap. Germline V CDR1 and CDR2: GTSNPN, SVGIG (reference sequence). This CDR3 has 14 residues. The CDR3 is CALNSGANTGELFF. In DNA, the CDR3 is TGTGCCTTAAATAGCGGAGCGAACACCGGGGAGCTGTTTTTT.

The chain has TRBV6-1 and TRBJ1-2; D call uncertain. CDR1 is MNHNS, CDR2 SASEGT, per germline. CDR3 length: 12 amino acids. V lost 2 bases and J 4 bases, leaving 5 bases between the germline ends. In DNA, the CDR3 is TGTGCCAGCAGTGAACAGGTCTATGGCTACACCTTC. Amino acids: CASSEQVYGYTF.

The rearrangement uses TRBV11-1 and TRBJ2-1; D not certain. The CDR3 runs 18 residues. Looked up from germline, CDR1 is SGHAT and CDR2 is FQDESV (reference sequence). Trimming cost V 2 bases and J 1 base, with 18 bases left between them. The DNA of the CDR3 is TGTGCCAGCAGCTTAATCAGTTCCAGGATCCCGTCCTACAATGAGCAGTTCTTC. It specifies CASSLISSRIPSYNEQFF. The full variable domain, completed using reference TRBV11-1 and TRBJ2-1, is EAEVAQSPRYKITEKSQAVAFWCDPISGHATLYWYRQILGQGPELLVQFQDESVVDDSQLPKDRFSAERLKGVDSTLKIQPAELGDSAMYLCASSLISSRIPSYNEQFFGPGTRLTVL.

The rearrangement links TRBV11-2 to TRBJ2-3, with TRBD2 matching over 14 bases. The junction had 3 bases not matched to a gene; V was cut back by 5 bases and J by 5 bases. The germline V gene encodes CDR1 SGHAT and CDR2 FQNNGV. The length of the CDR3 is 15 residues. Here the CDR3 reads CASSATSGRGDTQYF. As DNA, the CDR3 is TGTGCCAGCAGCGCGACTAGCGGGAGGGGAGATACGCAGTATTTT.

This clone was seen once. The CDR3 DNA sequence: TGTGCCAGCAGCTCGGCCAGGGAGGGGAACCCCCCCACCTATGGCTACACCTTC. This codes for CASSSAREGNPPTYGYTF. This sequence joins TRBV13 and TRBJ1-2, with a possible D match to TRBD1 (5 bases). The CDR3 length is 18 residues. The V gene lost 4 bases and the J gene lost 4 bases, with 25 bases spanning the gap. In germline, CDR1 is PRHDT, CDR2 FYEKMQ (reference sequence).

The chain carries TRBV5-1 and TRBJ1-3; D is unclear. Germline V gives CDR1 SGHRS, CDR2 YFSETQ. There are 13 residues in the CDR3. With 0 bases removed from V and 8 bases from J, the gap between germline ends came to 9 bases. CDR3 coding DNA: TGCGCCAGCAGCTTGGGGCCAGAGGACACCATATATTTT. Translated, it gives CASSLGPEDTIYF.

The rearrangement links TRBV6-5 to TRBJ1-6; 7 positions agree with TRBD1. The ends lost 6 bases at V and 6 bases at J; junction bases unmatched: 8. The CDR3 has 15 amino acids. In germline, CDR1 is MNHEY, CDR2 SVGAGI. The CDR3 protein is CASSLETGFNSPLHF. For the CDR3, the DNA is TGTGCCAGCAGCCTTGAGACAGGGTTTAATTCACCCCTCCACTTT.

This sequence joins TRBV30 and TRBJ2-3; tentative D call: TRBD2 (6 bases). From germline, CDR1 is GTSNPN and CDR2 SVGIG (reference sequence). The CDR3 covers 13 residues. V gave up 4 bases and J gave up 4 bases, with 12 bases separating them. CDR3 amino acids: CAWKAEGADTQYF. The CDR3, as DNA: TGTGCCTGGAAGGCGGAGGGCGCAGATACGCAGTATTTT.

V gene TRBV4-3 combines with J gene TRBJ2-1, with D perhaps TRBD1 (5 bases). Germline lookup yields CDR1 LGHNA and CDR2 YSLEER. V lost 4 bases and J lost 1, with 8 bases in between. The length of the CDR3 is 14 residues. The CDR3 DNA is TGCGCCAGCAGCCTCAGGGTTTCCTACAATGAGCAGTTCTTC. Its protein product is CASSLRVSYNEQFF.

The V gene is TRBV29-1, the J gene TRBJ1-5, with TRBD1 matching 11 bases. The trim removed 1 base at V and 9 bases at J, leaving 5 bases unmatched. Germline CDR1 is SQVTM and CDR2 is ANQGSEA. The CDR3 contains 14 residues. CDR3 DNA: TGCAGCGTTGAAGGGACAGGGGGCGCGGGGCCCCAGCATTTT. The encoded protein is CSVEGTGGAGPQHF.

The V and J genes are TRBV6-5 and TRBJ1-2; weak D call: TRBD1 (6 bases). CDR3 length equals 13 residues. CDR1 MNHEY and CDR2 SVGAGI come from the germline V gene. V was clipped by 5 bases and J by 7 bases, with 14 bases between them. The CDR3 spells CASSGGGPGGYTF. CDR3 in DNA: TGTGCCAGCAGTGGCGGGGGGCCTGGTGGCTACACCTTC.

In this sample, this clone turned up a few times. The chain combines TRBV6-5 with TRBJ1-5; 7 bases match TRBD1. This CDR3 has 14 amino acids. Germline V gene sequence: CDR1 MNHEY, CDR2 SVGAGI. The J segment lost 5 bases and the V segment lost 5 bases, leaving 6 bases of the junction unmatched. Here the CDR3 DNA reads TGTGCCAGCAGTCCGACAGGGTCGGATCAGCCCCAGCATTTT. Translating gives CASSPTGSDQPQHF.

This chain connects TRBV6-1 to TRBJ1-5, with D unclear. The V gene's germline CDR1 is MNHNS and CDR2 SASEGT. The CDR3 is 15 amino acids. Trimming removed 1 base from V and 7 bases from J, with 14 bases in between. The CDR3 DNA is TGTGCCAGCAGTGAAGATTCCCCGGTCAGGCAGCCCCAGCATTTT. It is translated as CASSEDSPVRQPQHF.

CDR3 protein: CASSLRTGAFSNQPQHF. CDR3 in DNA: TGTGCCAGCAGCCTCCGGACAGGGGCTTTCAGCAATCAGCCCCAGCATTTT. This rearrangement joins TRBV13 to TRBJ1-5, with 9 bases lining up with TRBD1. The germline V gene has CDR1 PRHDT and CDR2 FYEKMQ (reference sequence). V was pared by 5 bases and J by 1 base, with 9 bases of the junction left unmatched. CDR3 length equals 17 residues.

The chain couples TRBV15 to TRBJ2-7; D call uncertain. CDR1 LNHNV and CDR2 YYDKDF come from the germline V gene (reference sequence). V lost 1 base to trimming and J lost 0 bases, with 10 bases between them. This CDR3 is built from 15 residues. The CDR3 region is CATSRVAVASYEQYF. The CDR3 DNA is TGTGCCACCAGCAGAGTTGCGGTCGCCTCCTACGAGCAGTACTTC.

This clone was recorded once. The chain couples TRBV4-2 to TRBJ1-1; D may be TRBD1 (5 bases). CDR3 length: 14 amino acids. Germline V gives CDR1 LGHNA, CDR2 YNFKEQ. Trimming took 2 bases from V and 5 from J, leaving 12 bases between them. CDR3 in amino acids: CASSQRGSGTEAFF. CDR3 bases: TGTGCCAGCAGCCAACGGGGGAGTGGTACTGAAGCTTTCTTT.

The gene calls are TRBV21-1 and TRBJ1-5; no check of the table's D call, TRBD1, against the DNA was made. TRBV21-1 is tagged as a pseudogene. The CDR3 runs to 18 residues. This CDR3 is CASSPGTGSQYSNQPQHF. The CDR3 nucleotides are TGTGCCAGCAGCCCCGGGACAGGGAGTCAATATAGCAATCAGCCCCAGCATTTT.

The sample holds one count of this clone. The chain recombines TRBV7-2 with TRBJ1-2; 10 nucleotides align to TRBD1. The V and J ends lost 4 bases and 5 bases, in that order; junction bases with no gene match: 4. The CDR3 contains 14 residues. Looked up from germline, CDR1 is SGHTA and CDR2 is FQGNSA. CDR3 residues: CASSSGQGEYGYTF. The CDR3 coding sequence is TGTGCCAGCAGCTCAGGACAGGGGGAATATGGCTACACCTTC.